Following are 20 T cell receptor beta chains from one sample sequenced in a study of T cell repertoires in cytomegalovirus infection. MiXCR, applied by TCRdb to the reads, yields one record per CDR3 protein. The sample carries fewer than 550,000 distinct CDR3 sequences, roughly 31% recorded once. The sample was PBMCs. These receptors all stem from a human donor in good health (CMV status not recorded). Some clones in this sample may be carry-over from other donors' samples.

This clonotype showed up just a few times. The gene calls are TRBV27 and TRBJ1-2, with a tentative D call TRBD1 (6 bases). The CDR3 spans 12 residues. Trimming cost V 5 bases and J 6 bases, with 10 bases left between them. The V gene's germline CDR1 is MNHEY and CDR2 SMNVEV (reference sequence). The CDR3 bases are TGTGCCAGCAGTGCCAACAGGGATGGCTACACCTTC. Amino acids: CASSANRDGYTF.

This clonotype turned up a few times. In nucleotides, the CDR3 is TGTGCCAGCAGGATACTCAAAACCGGGGAGCTGTTTTTT. This sequence encodes CASRILKTGELFF. V usage is TRBV6-1 and J usage is TRBJ2-2; D unclear. The CDR3 extends over 13 amino acids. V shed 6 bases and J shed 5 bases, with 10 bases lying between them. Germline lookup yields CDR1 MNHNS and CDR2 SASEGT.

This clonotype was observed a few times. V is TRBV5-4 and J is TRBJ2-5; maybe TRBD2 (6 bases). Trimming stripped 4 bases from V and 5 bases from J, with 15 bases between. Germline V gene sequence: CDR1 SGHNT, CDR2 YYREEE (reference sequence). The CDR3 sequence is 14 residues long. The CDR3 region is CASSHAGLAETQYF. CDR3 DNA: TGTGCCAGCAGCCACGCCGGCCTAGCGGAGACCCAGTACTTC.

J is TRBJ2-2 and V is TRBV12-3 or TRBV12-4, with D unresolved. Trimming pared 1 base from V and 6 bases from J, leaving 12 bases between. This CDR3 is built from 15 residues. The CDR3 nucleotides read TGTGCCAGCAGTTTAGGGGAAAGATCACCCGGGGAGCTGTTTTTT. Translation gives CASSLGERSPGELFF.

The genes are TRBV4-1 and TRBJ1-4, with 10 bases aligning to TRBD1. The trim removed 8 bases at V and 6 bases at J, leaving 3 bases unmatched. The germline gives CDR1 MGHRA, CDR2 YSYEKL. CDR3 length equals 13 residues. CDR3 in DNA: TGCGCCAGCCCCGGGACAGGGGATGAAAAACTGTTTTTT. Its translation is CASPGTGDEKLFF.

The gene calls are TRBV18 and TRBJ1-1; 8 bases are a match to TRBD1. The CDR3 has 16 amino acids. Trimming cost V 1 base and J 2 bases; bases outside gene matches: 6. The V gene's germline CDR1 is KGHSH and CDR2 LQKENI. For the CDR3, the DNA is TGTGCCAGCTCACCACTAGGACAGGGAGGTAACACTGAAGCTTTCTTT. This translates into CASSPLGQGGNTEAFF.

The rearrangement joins TRBV6-2 or TRBV6-3 to TRBJ2-1; a weak D match, TRBD2 (6 bases). Germline lookup yields CDR1 MNHEY and CDR2 SVGEGT. Trimming removed 3 bases from V and 7 bases from J, with 16 bases in between. The CDR3 loop spans 15 amino acids. The DNA for the CDR3 is TGTGCCAGCAGTTATCTCAGGGTAGGAGGGAATGAGCAGTTCTTC. Its translation: CASSYLRVGGNEQFF.

CDR3 in amino acids: CAISHPGVDSNQPQHF. CDR3 coding DNA: TGTGCCATTAGCCACCCAGGGGTTGATAGCAATCAGCCCCAGCATTTT. The chain joins TRBV19 to TRBJ1-5; weak D call: TRBD1 (6 bases). Trimming stripped 10 bases from V and 0 bases from J, with 19 bases between. The CDR3 spans 16 residues. Germline values: CDR1 LNHDA, CDR2 SQIVND (reference sequence).

The CDR3 spells CASSKDGSSYEQYF. The DNA for the CDR3 is TGTGCCAGCAGCAAGGACGGTAGCTCCTACGAGCAGTACTTC. The chain is built from TRBV11-3 and TRBJ2-7; no clear D. Trimming left V 5 bases short and J 0 bases short, with 11 bases between. The CDR3 is 14 residues long. In germline, CDR1 is SGHNT, CDR2 YENEEA.

A note on this clonotype: A much larger clone is a single base away; this may be a read error. This chain joins TRBV7-6 and TRBJ1-6; D gene unclear. The CDR3 runs to 17 residues. Germline V gene data show CDR1 as SGHVS and CDR2 as FNYEAQ. CDR3 DNA: TGTGCCAGCAGCTTAGCGGAGAGGCCGAACCGTGGGTCACCCCTCCCCTTT. This translates into CASSLAERPNRGSPLPF.

CDR3: CASNNPGQASPGANVLTF. The CDR3, as DNA: TGTGCCAGTAACAATCCGGGACAGGCCTCCCCTGGGGCCAACGTCCTGACTTTC. This chain links TRBV19 with TRBJ2-6; 8 bases match TRBD1. Germline V gene data show CDR1 as LNHDA and CDR2 as SQIVND (reference sequence). J gave up 2 bases and V 7 bases, and 13 bases lay outside the gene matches. The CDR3 sequence is 18 residues long. Based on the CDR3 plus reference TRBV19 and TRBJ2-6, the full variable domain is DGGITQSPKYLFRKEGQNVTLSCEQNLNHDAMYWYRQDPGQGLRLIYYSQIVNDFQKGDIAEGYSVSREKKESFPLTVTSAQKNPTAFYLCASNNPGQASPGANVLTFGAGSRLTVL.

The chain uses TRBV19 and TRBJ1-4; D unclear. Trimming shortened V by 9 bases and J by 7 bases, and 21 bases separated the two germline ends. The germline gives CDR1 LNHDA, CDR2 SQIVND (reference sequence). This CDR3 has 15 residues. The CDR3 here is CASIGLVTPSEKLFF. CDR3 sequence (DNA): TGTGCCAGCATAGGGCTTGTCACCCCGTCTGAAAAACTGTTTTTT.

This clonotype was picked up a small number of times. This chain links TRBV20-1 with TRBJ2-7; maybe TRBD1 (6 bases). Per the germline V gene, CDR1 is DFQATT and CDR2 is SNEGSKA (reference sequence). Trimming removed 6 bases from V and 2 bases from J, with 17 bases in between. The CDR3 loop spans 14 amino acids. CDR3 protein: CSAQRGGRTYEQYF. The CDR3 region has the DNA TGCAGTGCCCAGAGAGGGGGTAGGACCTACGAGCAGTACTTC.

The chain carries TRBV20-1 and TRBJ1-4; TRBD1 agrees at 8 bases. CDR3 length: 15 residues. Germline CDR1 DFQATT, CDR2 SNEGSKA (reference sequence). V was clipped by 2 bases and J by 5 bases; unmatched bases: 7. DNA of the CDR3: TGCAGTGCTAGAATTCTGGGACAGGCGAATGAAAAACTGTTTTTT. Its translation: CSARILGQANEKLFF.

In the case of this clonotype: This could be a read error, since a much larger clone is one nucleotide away. The gene calls are TRBV6-1 and TRBJ1-6; D may be TRBD1 (5 bases). This CDR3 has 17 residues. The germline CDR1 and CDR2 sequences are MNHNS and SASEGT. The CDR3 nucleotides read TGTGTCAGCAGTGAAGCGCTAGGAGGGGCGTCCGGGACACCCCTCCACTTT. Translated, it gives CVSSEALGGASGTPLHF.

This clonotype was detected many times. The V and J genes are TRBV7-7 and TRBJ2-5; D perhaps matches TRBD2 (6 bases). From germline, CDR1 is SSHAT and CDR2 FNYEAQ (reference sequence). The CDR3 spans 16 residues. CDR3 loop: CASRPSASAVQETQYF. CDR3 coding DNA: TGTGCTAGCCGCCCTAGCGCTAGCGCTGTTCAAGAGACCCAGTACTTC.

This clonotype was seen repeatedly, ten times or more. The chain has TRBV6-2 or TRBV6-3 and TRBJ1-1, with 12 bases that match TRBD1. The trim removed 5 bases at V and 3 bases at J, leaving 7 bases unmatched. The CDR3 contains 16 residues. CDR1 is MNHEY and CDR2 is SVGEGT in the germline V gene. The CDR3 DNA reads TGTGCCAGCAGTACTTGGGACAGGGGGCGCGACACTGAAGCTTTCTTT. Translating gives CASSTWDRGRDTEAFF.

This clonotype has a handful of counts. V gene TRBV10-3 combines with J gene TRBJ1-1; 10 nucleotides align to TRBD1. Germline lookup yields CDR1 ENHRY and CDR2 SYGVKD. Trimming cost V 8 bases and J 0 bases; bases outside gene matches: 3. CDR3 length: 14 residues. The CDR3 reads CAIGTGEMNTEAFF. The CDR3 region has the DNA TGTGCCATCGGGACAGGGGAAATGAACACTGAAGCTTTCTTT.

In the case of this clonotype: This is likely a read error, given that the CDR3 carries no conserved phenylalanine or tryptophan at its end. This chain links TRBV15 with TRBJ1-2; TRBD1 might be the D (5 bases). The CDR3 is 14 amino acids. Germline V gene sequence: CDR1 LNHNV, CDR2 YYDKDF (reference sequence). Trimming shortened V by 4 bases and J by 6 bases, and 15 bases separated the two germline ends. CDR3 in DNA: TGTGCCACCAGCACCTCGGGAGGGGTCGATGGCTACACCTTA. As protein: CATSTSGGVDGYTL.

The V call is TRBV19, the J call TRBJ2-1; 10 positions agree with TRBD1. V trimming: 7 bases; J trimming: 8 bases; junction bases outside the gene matches: 5. The V gene's germline CDR1 is LNHDA and CDR2 SQIVND (reference sequence). This CDR3 comprises 13 residues. CDR3 nucleotides: TGTGCCAGTAAGGGACAGGGGATCCATGAGCAGTTCTTC. This sequence encodes CASKGQGIHEQFF.